The 10 T cell receptor beta chains below come from one sample, sequenced in a study of cytomegalovirus exposure and HLA in healthy donors. Produced via immunoSEQ multiplex PCR; TCRdb's table is partial and in-frame only. The data hold 150,000 to 200,000 clones, with around nine tenths observed a single time. Sequenced input: PBMCs. These receptors all come from a man aged 18 to 30 in good health and CMV-seropositive.

This clone was seen more than once but under ten times. The chain employs TRBV7-8 and TRBJ1-1, with a tentative D call TRBD1 (6 bases). The CDR3 is made up of 15 amino acids. The V and J ends lost 1 base and 11 bases respectively, with 20 bases between them. Germline V gene data show CDR1 as SGHVS and CDR2 as FQNEAQ. The CDR3 protein is CASSLDSGRGVKAFF. The DNA of the CDR3 is TGTGCCAGCAGCTTAGACTCTGGGAGGGGGGTTAAGGCTTTCTTT.

The V call is TRBV10-3, the J call TRBJ2-7; 7 bases match TRBD1. The germline CDR1 and CDR2 sequences are ENHRY and SYGVKD. The CDR3 has 14 residues. J lost 3 bases, V lost 2 bases, and 4 bases had no gene match. The CDR3 region is CAISEGRQGYEQYF. The CDR3 DNA follows: TGTGCCATCAGTGAGGGTCGACAGGGCTACGAGCAGTACTTC.

The chain recombines TRBV4-3 with TRBJ2-2, with D unclear. V was cut by 4 bases and J by 7 bases, with 7 bases left in between. CDR3 size: 12 residues. Per germline, CDR1 LGHNA and CDR2 YSLEER. The CDR3 protein is CASSPMIGELFF. The DNA of the CDR3 is TGCGCCAGCAGCCCTATGATCGGGGAGCTGTTTTTT.

This sequence joins TRBV13 and TRBJ2-5; D is perhaps TRBD2 (7 bases). The CDR3 sequence is 14 residues long. Trimming took off 5 bases at V and 5 bases at J, with 15 bases between the two ends. Germline V CDR1 and CDR2: PRHDT, FYEKMQ (reference sequence). CDR3 sequence: CASSATGTKETQYF. The CDR3 region has the DNA TGTGCCAGCAGCGCTACAGGGACTAAGGAGACCCAGTACTTC.

The J gene is TRBJ1-4, the V gene TRBV23-1, with 7 positions matching TRBD1. TRBV23-1 is annotated as an ORF whose role is uncertain. V lost 3 bases to trimming and J lost 6 bases; unmatched junction nucleotides: 10. This CDR3 region has 16 residues. CDR3 region: CASSHGRGRPYEKLFF. DNA of the CDR3: TGCGCCAGCAGTCATGGAAGGGGGCGACCCTATGAAAAACTGTTTTTT.

The chain has TRBV5-5 and TRBJ2-7; 8 bases fit TRBD1. Germline CDR1 is SGHKS and CDR2 is YYEKEE (reference sequence). CDR3 length: 15 residues. Germline trimming cut 4 bases from V and 4 bases from J; bases unmatched to any gene: 10. CDR3 sequence: CASSRAGTGGYEQYF. CDR3 nucleotides: TGTGCCAGCAGCCGTGCCGGGACAGGAGGTTACGAGCAGTACTTC.

The chain recombines TRBV28 with TRBJ2-7; 7 bases match TRBD1. Germline CDR1 reads MDHEN; CDR2 reads SYDVKM. The CDR3 loop spans 15 amino acids. J lost 0 bases, V lost 7 bases, and 9 bases had no gene match. The CDR3 region is CASTSSGTDSYEQYF. The CDR3 DNA sequence: TGTGCCAGCACCAGCTCCGGGACAGACTCCTACGAGCAGTACTTC.

The rearrangement joins TRBV27 to TRBJ2-7, with a possible D match to TRBD2 (5 bases). This CDR3 has 15 residues. V gave up 5 bases and J gave up 5 bases, with 19 bases separating them. Germline V gene data show CDR1 as MNHEY and CDR2 as SMNVEV (reference sequence). CDR3 bases: TGTGCCAGCAGTCAAAAGACTACTTATACAGACGAGCAGTACTTC. Translating gives CASSQKTTYTDEQYF.

V gene TRBV7-2 combines with J gene TRBJ2-3; possibly TRBD1 for D (5 bases). The CDR3 has 12 amino acids. With 5 bases removed from V and 7 bases from J, the gap between germline ends came to 10 bases. Germline CDR1 SGHTA, CDR2 FQGNSA. The CDR3 DNA sequence: TGTGCCAGCAGCCCCCAGGGAAATACGCAGTATTTT. This sequence encodes CASSPQGNTQYF.

This clone turned up a few times. The genes are TRBV23-1 and TRBJ2-7, with 9 bases fitting TRBD1. TRBV23-1 is sorted into the ORF group, with uncertain function. Trimming cost V 4 bases and J 6 bases; bases outside gene matches: 16. The CDR3 extends over 17 amino acids. The CDR3 DNA reads TGCGCCAGCAGTCTATGTACCACCGGGACAGGGTACACCGAGCAGTACTTC. Translated: CASSLCTTGTGYTEQYF.